This T cell receptor (beta chain) is drawn from a study of T cells in Graves' hyperthyroidism and ophthalmopathy. Findings and limits, study-wide: Most clonotypes expanded in the thyroid (above 0.001) were also present in blood.

Inclusion characteristics of ophthalmopathy patients comprised a Clinical Activity Score of at least 3, a NOSPECS grade of at least 4, and duration under 3 months. Any patient presenting with uncontrolled infection, other autoimmune disease, pregnancy or lactation was left out. This clonotype was counted many times. Antigen specificity is unknown. V shed 1 base and J shed 10 bases, with 11 bases lying between them. This CDR3 is built from 13 residues. Template material for amplifying TCR beta CDR3 regions consisted of RNA transcripts. Initially, a first-round RT-PCR of the TCR CDR3 employed the HTBI primer set. TCRdb reprocessed the multiplex PCR reads via MiXCR and lists one record per CDR3 protein. The table includes hundreds of thousands of distinct CDR3 sequences, nearly 20% detected once.

The sequencing input was blood. The sequence was obtained from a middle-aged man with Graves' ophthalmopathy. This chain joins TRBV12-3 or TRBV12-4 and TRBJ2-1, with a possible D match to TRBD2 (6 bases). In nucleotides, the CDR3 is TGTGCCAGCAGTTTAGGACTAGGAGACGAGCAGTTCTTC. Its protein is CASSLGLGDEQFF.